The 27 T cell receptor beta chains in this list originate from one sample, sequenced in a study of cytomegalovirus exposure and HLA in healthy donors (dated 2017 in TCRdb). The library was prepared using the immunoSEQ multiplex PCR assay. A mixture of 60 forward primers for TCR Vbeta segments and 13 reverse primers for TCR Jbeta segments was used in the multiplex PCR. This is the immuneACCESS table as TCRdb keeps it, with only in-frame sequences that have V and J called. A part of the clones is gone; compared with another copy, unresolved V genes explain less than half, and the rest is unexplained. This sample lists around 150,000 clones; approximately 80% were detected once. Around 2% of the sample comes from the top ten. Sequencing used PBMCs. The receptor set was obtained from a young man in good health and CMV-seronegative.

The chain combines TRBV7-8 with TRBJ2-3, with 10 bases lining up with TRBD2. The V gene end was trimmed by 6 bases and the J gene end by 6 bases; junction bases not matched to a gene: 9. The CDR3 has 15 residues. Per the germline V gene, CDR1 is SGHVS and CDR2 is FQNEAQ. CDR3 bases: TGTGCCAGCAGTTCGGGACTTAGCGGGAGGGATACGCAGTATTTT. Protein product: CASSSGLSGRDTQYF.

The chain couples TRBV6-5 to TRBJ1-1; 7 positions match TRBD1. The CDR3 is 14 residues long. The germline CDR1 and CDR2 sequences are MNHEY and SVGAGI. V shed 0 bases and J 4 bases; nucleotides not matched to a gene: 2. In DNA form, the CDR3 reads TGTGCCAGCAGTTACTCGACAGGGCTCACTGAAGCTTTCTTT. Translation: CASSYSTGLTEAFF.

The chain combines TRBV6-6 with TRBJ2-7, with 14 bases that match TRBD2. Germline V gene lookup returns CDR1 MNHNY and CDR2 SVGAGI (reference sequence). V was clipped by 1 base and J by 4 bases; unmatched bases: 3. The CDR3 consists of 16 residues. The CDR3 protein is CASSYFGTSGSYEQYF. As DNA, the CDR3 is TGTGCCAGCAGTTACTTTGGGACTAGCGGGAGTTACGAGCAGTACTTC.

CDR3 residues: CASSGQGDTQYF. In DNA form, the CDR3 reads TGTGCCAGCAGTGGGCAGGGGGATACGCAGTATTTT. V and J are TRBV2 and TRBJ2-3; D might be TRBD1 (6 bases). Germline CDR1 SNHLY, CDR2 FYNNEI. Trimming cost V 4 bases and J 6 bases, with 8 bases left between them. The CDR3 is made up of 12 amino acids. Full variable domain (missing parts from reference TRBV2 and TRBJ2-3): EPEVTQTPSHQVTQMGQEVILRCVPISNHLYFYWYRQILGQKVEFLVSFYNNEISEKSEIFDDQFSVERPDGSNFTLKIRSTKLEDSAMYFCASSGQGDTQYFGPGTRLTVL.

V usage is TRBV27 and J usage is TRBJ2-1, with 10 bases identical to TRBD2. V shed 1 base, J shed 2 bases, and the junction held 11 bases outside the gene matches. This CDR3 is built from 19 residues. Germline V gene lookup returns CDR1 MNHEY and CDR2 SMNVEV (reference sequence). The CDR3 DNA reads TGTGCCAGCAGTTTATTCTATGGGGTAGGACTAGCGGCCTACAATGAGCAGTTCTTC. This gives the protein CASSLFYGVGLAAYNEQFF.

In this sample, this clone turned up a few times. This sequence joins TRBV6-1 and TRBJ1-1, with TRBD1 matching over 10 bases. Germline-derived CDR1 and CDR2 are MNHNS and SASEGT. The ends lost 0 bases at V and 1 base at J; junction bases unmatched: 2. The CDR3 is 16 amino acids. CDR3 residues: CASSEAGQGENTEAFF. The CDR3 DNA reads TGTGCCAGCAGTGAAGCAGGACAGGGGGAGAACACTGAAGCTTTCTTT.

This chain connects TRBV4-3 to TRBJ2-7; TRBD2 aligns across 7 bases. V lost 6 bases, J lost 6 bases, and 14 bases stayed unmatched. The CDR3 is made up of 15 amino acids. From germline, CDR1 is LGHNA and CDR2 YSLEER. DNA for the CDR3: TGCGCCAGCAGTCCGTCCCTAGCGGTACTCGGCGAGCAGTACTTC. Residues: CASSPSLAVLGEQYF.

In DNA, the CDR3 is TGTGCCATCAGCCGGACGGACAGTTCCTACGAGCAGTACTTC. Translation: CAISRTDSSYEQYF. This chain links TRBV10-3 with TRBJ2-7; D perhaps matches TRBD1 (6 bases). V lost 6 bases, J lost 1 base, and 13 bases lay in between. CDR1 is ENHRY and CDR2 is SYGVKD in the germline V gene. The CDR3 is made up of 14 amino acids.

The CDR3 region is CASSQDIRNTEAFF. In DNA, the CDR3 is TGCGCCAGCAGCCAAGATATCAGGAACACTGAAGCTTTCTTT. This rearrangement joins TRBV4-1 to TRBJ1-1; D unclear. This CDR3 has 14 residues. Germline loops: CDR1 MGHRA, CDR2 YSYEKL. The germline V and J ends were trimmed by 0 bases and 1 base, with 6 bases remaining between them.

This clone was counted a few times. The chain uses TRBV28 and TRBJ1-3; D possibly corresponds to TRBD1 (5 bases). Germline values: CDR1 MDHEN, CDR2 SYDVKM. Between the trimmed V and J ends, which lost 1 base and 0 bases, there was a span of 10 bases. CDR3 size: 16 residues. This CDR3 reads CASSLYVGDSGNTIYF. The CDR3 DNA reads as TGTGCCAGCAGTTTATATGTAGGGGACTCTGGAAACACCATATATTTT. The complete variable domain, with remaining parts taken from reference TRBV28 and TRBJ1-3, reads DVKVTQSSRYLVKRTGEKVFLECVQDMDHENMFWYRQDPGLGLRLIYFSYDVKMKEKGDIPEGYSVSREKKERFSLILESASTNQTSMYLCASSLYVGDSGNTIYFGEGSWLTVV.

The chain couples TRBV27 to TRBJ1-5, with TRBD1 matching 12 bases. Germline values: CDR1 MNHEY, CDR2 SMNVEV (reference sequence). The V gene end was trimmed by 5 bases and the J gene end by 2 bases; junction bases not matched to a gene: 13. The CDR3 is made up of 19 amino acids. The CDR3 sequence is CASSPRRDRGLWGNQPQHF. The CDR3, as DNA: TGTGCCAGCAGTCCACGCCGGGACAGGGGGCTTTGGGGCAATCAGCCCCAGCATTTT.

The CDR3 protein is CASSLAGKSTAYTF. For the CDR3, the DNA is TGTGCCAGCAGTTTAGCGGGGAAGTCCACAGCCTACACCTTC. The V call is TRBV28, the J call TRBJ1-2; D unresolved. The ends were cut back, 2 bases at V and 10 bases at J, with 17 bases in the middle. Germline lookup yields CDR1 MDHEN and CDR2 SYDVKM. This CDR3 has 14 amino acids.

The rearrangement joins TRBV19 to TRBJ2-1, with 9 bases matching TRBD2. V lost 9 bases and J lost 0; bases outside the gene matches: 18. The CDR3 covers 19 residues. The V gene's germline CDR1 is LNHDA and CDR2 SQIVND (reference sequence). The CDR3 is CARHLVRLAGPLSYNEQFF. CDR3 nucleotide sequence: TGTGCCAGGCACCTAGTGAGGCTAGCGGGGCCCCTCTCCTACAATGAGCAGTTCTTC.

The rearrangement uses TRBV27 and TRBJ2-7, with 9 bases aligning to TRBD1. CDR3 size: 14 residues. The V gene's germline CDR1 is MNHEY and CDR2 SMNVEV (reference sequence). J gave up 4 bases and V 3 bases, and 4 bases lay outside the gene matches. The CDR3 loop reads CASSFGTGQYEQYF. The DNA for the CDR3 is TGTGCCAGCAGTTTTGGGACAGGGCAATACGAGCAGTACTTC.

The J gene is TRBJ1-1, the V gene TRBV9; D gene unclear. The CDR3 totals 13 residues. V lost 0 bases and J lost 5, with 8 bases in between. Germline CDR1 is SGDLS and CDR2 is YYNGEE. CDR3 sequence (DNA): TGTGCCAGCAGCGTAGGCGGGGATACTGAAGCTTTCTTT. Translation: CASSVGGDTEAFF.

This chain connects TRBV6-5 to TRBJ2-1, with TRBD2 identical over 8 bases. Trimming removed 2 bases from V and 9 bases from J; junction bases left unmatched: 9. The CDR3 is made up of 15 amino acids. Per germline, CDR1 MNHEY and CDR2 SVGAGI. CDR3 in amino acids: CASSYSGGPVFEQFF. The CDR3 DNA is TGTGCCAGCAGTTACAGCGGGGGCCCTGTTTTTGAGCAGTTCTTC.

The chain recombines TRBV25-1 with TRBJ2-7; tentative D call: TRBD1 (5 bases). V lost 6 bases to trimming and J lost 5 bases, with 14 bases between them. The germline gives CDR1 MGHDK, CDR2 SYGVNS. The CDR3 totals 13 residues. The CDR3 bases are TGTGCCAGCAGGACAGACCGTCTCAACGAGCAGTACTTC. This encodes CASRTDRLNEQYF.

The genes are TRBV29-1 and TRBJ2-1; D gene uncertain. With 4 bases removed from V and 2 bases from J, the gap between germline ends came to 12 bases. Per germline, CDR1 SQVTM and CDR2 ANQGSEA. This CDR3 region has 14 residues. CDR3 sequence (DNA): TGCAGCGTTGTTAGTCCCCCCACCTACAATGAGCAGTTCTTC. Amino acids: CSVVSPPTYNEQFF.

This clone was seen once. The chain has TRBV5-4 and TRBJ2-1; TRBD1 aligns across 7 bases. This CDR3 comprises 13 residues. Losses at the gene ends were 4 bases for V and 5 bases for J; bases not matched to a gene: 3. Per germline, CDR1 SGHNT and CDR2 YYREEE (reference sequence). Here the CDR3 reads CASSPGTDNEQFF. CDR3 sequence (DNA): TGTGCCAGCAGCCCTGGGACAGACAATGAGCAGTTCTTC.

This chain links TRBV7-8 with TRBJ1-2; D call uncertain. CDR1 and CDR2 (germline): SGHVS, FQNEAQ. The CDR3 loop spans 15 amino acids. V shed 0 bases and J shed 4 bases, with 12 bases lying between them. CDR3 loop: CASSLATSGFYGYTF. DNA of the CDR3: TGTGCCAGCAGCTTAGCAACCTCCGGGTTCTATGGCTACACCTTC.

This clone was detected only a few times. This chain joins TRBV2 and TRBJ2-6; maybe TRBD1 (6 bases). The germline V and J ends were trimmed by 8 bases and 0 bases, with 8 bases remaining between them. Germline V gene data show CDR1 as SNHLY and CDR2 as FYNNEI. The CDR3 covers 14 residues. The DNA for the CDR3 is TGTGCCAGCCGGACAGACTCTGGGGCCAACGTCCTGACTTTC. This translates into CASRTDSGANVLTF.

This clone was seen many times. V usage is TRBV28 and J usage is TRBJ2-7; D call uncertain. The CDR3 spans 14 residues. Trimming pared 7 bases from V and 0 bases from J, leaving 13 bases between. Per the germline V gene, CDR1 is MDHEN and CDR2 is SYDVKM. The CDR3 spells CASTTGATSYEQYF. CDR3 coding DNA: TGTGCCAGCACCACCGGTGCTACCTCCTACGAGCAGTACTTC.

The CDR3 region is CASSRSGSLNYEQYF. The CDR3 coding sequence is TGTGCCAGCAGTCGGAGCGGGAGTCTAAACTACGAGCAGTACTTC. The rearrangement uses TRBV28 and TRBJ2-5, with 8 positions matching TRBD2. The J call may not be correct, given that the DNA end is closer to TRBJ2-7. In germline, CDR1 is MDHEN, CDR2 SYDVKM. CDR3 length equals 15 residues.

This chain joins TRBV19 and TRBJ1-1; 10 nucleotides agree with TRBD1. Looked up from germline, CDR1 is LNHDA and CDR2 is SQIVND (reference sequence). The CDR3 is 15 residues long. J lost 9 bases, V lost 4 bases, and 11 bases had no gene match. In DNA, the CDR3 is TGTGCCAGTAGTACCTTACCCAGGACAGGGGGAAAAGCTTTCTTT. Its protein product is CASSTLPRTGGKAFF.

This chain joins TRBV30 and TRBJ2-5; D possibly corresponds to TRBD1 (5 bases). The DNA end is a closer match to TRBJ2-7, so the J assignment may be wrong. CDR1 GTSNPN and CDR2 SVGIG come from the germline V gene (reference sequence). This CDR3 has 12 residues. The CDR3 nucleotides are TGTGCCTGGAGTTCAGGGCCCTACGAGCAGTACTTC. Translating it yields CAWSSGPYEQYF.

CDR3 amino acids: CASKSTGELFF. The CDR3 region has the DNA TGTGCCAGCAAGAGCACCGGGGAGCTGTTTTTT. This sequence joins TRBV25-1 and TRBJ2-2; D not resolved. CDR3 length: 11 residues. Trimming removed 7 bases from V and 4 bases from J, with 4 bases in between. Germline assignment: CDR1 MGHDK and CDR2 SYGVNS.

The chain carries TRBV7-2 and TRBJ2-6, with 7 bases that match TRBD2. Germline V gives CDR1 SGHTA, CDR2 FQGNSA. The CDR3 is 16 amino acids. V was clipped by 6 bases and J by 0 bases; unmatched bases: 5. The CDR3 spells CASRDGGSSGANVLTF. The CDR3 DNA follows: TGTGCCAGCAGGGACGGGGGGAGCTCTGGGGCCAACGTCCTGACTTTC.